This T cell receptor beta chain was captured by sequencing in a study of T cell changes during pregnancy in multiple sclerosis. Trimming at V came to 5 bases and at J to 4 bases, leaving 10 bases not matched to a gene. The germline gives CDR1 MDHEN, CDR2 SYDVKM. This CDR3 comprises 15 residues. Using immunoSEQ multiplex PCR, the repertoire was profiled, and TCRdb retains in-frame clones only, with some absent. The data contain tens of thousands of clones, 80% to 95% of them singletons. V is TRBV28 and J is TRBJ2-5, with 7 bases that match TRBD1. Sequencing was performed on peripheral blood, taken in the first trimester of pregnancy. The sequence was collected from a female donor in good health, enrolled as a control in a pregnancy study. Written as DNA, the CDR3 is TGTGCCAGCAGTCTGACAGGGATAAGGGTAGAGACCCAGTACTTC. Translated, it gives CASSLTGIRVETQYF. The full variable domain, completed using reference TRBV28 and TRBJ2-5, is DVKVTQSSRYLVKRTGEKVFLECVQDMDHENMFWYRQDPGLGLRLIYFSYDVKMKEKGDIPEGYSVSREKKERFSLILESASTNQTSMYLCASSLTGIRVETQYFGPGTRLLVL.